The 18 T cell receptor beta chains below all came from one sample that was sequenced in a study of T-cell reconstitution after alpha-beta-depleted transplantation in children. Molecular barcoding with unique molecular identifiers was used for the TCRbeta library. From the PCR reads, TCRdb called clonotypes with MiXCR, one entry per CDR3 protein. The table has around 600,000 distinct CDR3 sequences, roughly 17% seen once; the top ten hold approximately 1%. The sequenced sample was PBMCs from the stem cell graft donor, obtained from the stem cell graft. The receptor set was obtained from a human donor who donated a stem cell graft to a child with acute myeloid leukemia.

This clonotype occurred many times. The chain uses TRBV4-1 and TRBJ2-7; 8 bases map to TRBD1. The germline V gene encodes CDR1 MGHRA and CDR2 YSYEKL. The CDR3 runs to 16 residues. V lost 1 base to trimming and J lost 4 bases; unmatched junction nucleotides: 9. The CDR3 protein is CASSQGVGQGLYEQYV. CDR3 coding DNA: TGCGCCAGCAGCCAAGGAGTTGGACAGGGCCTATACGAGCAGTACGTC.

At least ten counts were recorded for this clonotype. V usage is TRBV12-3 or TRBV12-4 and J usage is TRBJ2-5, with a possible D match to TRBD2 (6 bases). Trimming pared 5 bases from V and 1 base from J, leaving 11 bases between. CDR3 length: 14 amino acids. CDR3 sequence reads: CASSPSRGQETQYF. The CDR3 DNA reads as TGTGCCAGCAGTCCGTCGCGGGGCCAAGAGACCCAGTACTTC.

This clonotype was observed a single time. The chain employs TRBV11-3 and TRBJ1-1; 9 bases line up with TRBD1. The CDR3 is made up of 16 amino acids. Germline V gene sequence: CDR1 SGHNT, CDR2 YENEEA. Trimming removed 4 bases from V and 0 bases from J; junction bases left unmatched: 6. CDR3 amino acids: CASSSRDRDLNTEAFF. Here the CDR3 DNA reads TGTGCCAGCAGCTCCCGGGACAGGGACCTGAACACTGAAGCTTTCTTT.

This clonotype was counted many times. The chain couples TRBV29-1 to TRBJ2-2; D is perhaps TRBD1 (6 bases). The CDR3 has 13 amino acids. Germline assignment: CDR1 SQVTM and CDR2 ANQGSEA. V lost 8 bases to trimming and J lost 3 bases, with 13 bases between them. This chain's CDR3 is CSTRTEHTGELFF. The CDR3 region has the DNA TGCAGCACCCGGACAGAACACACCGGGGAGCTGTTTTTT.

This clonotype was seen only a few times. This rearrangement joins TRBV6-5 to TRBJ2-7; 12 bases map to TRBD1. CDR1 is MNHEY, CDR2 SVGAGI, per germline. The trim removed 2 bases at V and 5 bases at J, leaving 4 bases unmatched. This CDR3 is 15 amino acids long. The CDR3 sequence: CASSYPGTGGDEQYF. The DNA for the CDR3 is TGTGCCAGCAGTTACCCCGGGACAGGGGGCGACGAGCAGTACTTC.

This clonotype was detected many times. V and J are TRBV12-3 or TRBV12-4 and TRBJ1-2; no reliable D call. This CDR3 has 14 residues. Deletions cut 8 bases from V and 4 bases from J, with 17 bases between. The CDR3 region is CASCIKATGYGYTF. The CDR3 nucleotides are TGTGCCAGCTGTATTAAGGCTACGGGCTATGGCTACACCTTC.

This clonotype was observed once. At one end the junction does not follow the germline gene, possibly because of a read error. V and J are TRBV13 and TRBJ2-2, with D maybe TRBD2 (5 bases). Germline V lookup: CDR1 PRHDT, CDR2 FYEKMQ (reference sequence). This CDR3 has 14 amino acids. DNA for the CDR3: TGTGCCAGCATCCGGATGGGGAGCACCGAGGAGCTGTTTTTT. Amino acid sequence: CASIRMGSTEELFF.

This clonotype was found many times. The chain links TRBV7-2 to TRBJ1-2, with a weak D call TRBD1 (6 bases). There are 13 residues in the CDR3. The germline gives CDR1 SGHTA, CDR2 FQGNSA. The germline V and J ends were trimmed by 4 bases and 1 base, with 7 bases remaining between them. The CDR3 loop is CASSSDSNYGYTF. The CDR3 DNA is TGTGCCAGCAGCTCGGACAGTAACTATGGCTACACCTTC.

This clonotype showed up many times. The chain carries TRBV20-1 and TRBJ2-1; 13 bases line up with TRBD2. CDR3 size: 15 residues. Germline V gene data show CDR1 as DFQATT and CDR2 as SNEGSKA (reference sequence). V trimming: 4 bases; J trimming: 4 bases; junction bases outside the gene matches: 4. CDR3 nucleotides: TGCAGTGCTAAGCCGGGACTAGCGGGGTACAATGAGCAGTTCTTC. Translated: CSAKPGLAGYNEQFF.

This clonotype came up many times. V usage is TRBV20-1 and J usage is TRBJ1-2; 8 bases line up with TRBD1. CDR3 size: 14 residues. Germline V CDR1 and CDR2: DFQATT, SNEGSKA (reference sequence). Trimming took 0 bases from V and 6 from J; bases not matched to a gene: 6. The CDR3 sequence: CSARDRTGNDGYTF. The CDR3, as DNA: TGCAGTGCTAGAGATCGGACAGGGAACGATGGCTACACCTTC.

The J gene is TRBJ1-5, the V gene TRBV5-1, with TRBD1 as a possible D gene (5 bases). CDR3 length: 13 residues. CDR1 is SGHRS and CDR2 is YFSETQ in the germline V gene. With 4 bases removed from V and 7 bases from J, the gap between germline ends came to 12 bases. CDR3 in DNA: TGCGCCAGCAGCCCAGGGAAAGACCAGCCCCAGCATTTT. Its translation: CASSPGKDQPQHF. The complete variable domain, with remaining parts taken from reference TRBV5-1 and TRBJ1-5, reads KAGVTQTPRYLIKTRGQQVTLSCSPISGHRSVSWYQQTPGQGLQFLFEYFSETQRNKGNFPGRFSGRQFSNSRSEMNVSTLELGDSALYLCASSPGKDQPQHFGDGTRLSIL.

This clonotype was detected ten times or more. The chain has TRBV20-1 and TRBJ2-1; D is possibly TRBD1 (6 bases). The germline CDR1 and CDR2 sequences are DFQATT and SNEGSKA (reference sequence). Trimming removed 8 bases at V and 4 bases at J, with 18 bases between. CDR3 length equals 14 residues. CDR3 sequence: CSPWLQGSYNEQFF. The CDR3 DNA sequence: TGCAGTCCGTGGCTCCAGGGGTCATACAATGAGCAGTTCTTC.

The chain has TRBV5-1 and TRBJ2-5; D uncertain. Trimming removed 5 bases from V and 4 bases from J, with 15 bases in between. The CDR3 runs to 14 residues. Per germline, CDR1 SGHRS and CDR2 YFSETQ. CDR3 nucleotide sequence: TGCGCCAGCAGGCCCGAGGCGTTAGGAGAGACCCAGTACTTC. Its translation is CASRPEALGETQYF.

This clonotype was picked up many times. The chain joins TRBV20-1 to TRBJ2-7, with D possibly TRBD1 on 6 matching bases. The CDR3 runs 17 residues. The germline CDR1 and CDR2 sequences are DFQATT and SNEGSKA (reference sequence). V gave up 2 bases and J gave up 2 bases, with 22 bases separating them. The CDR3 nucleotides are TGCAGTGCTAGACCTCAAGGGAAAAGACAGGTAACCTACGAGCAGTACTTC. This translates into CSARPQGKRQVTYEQYF.

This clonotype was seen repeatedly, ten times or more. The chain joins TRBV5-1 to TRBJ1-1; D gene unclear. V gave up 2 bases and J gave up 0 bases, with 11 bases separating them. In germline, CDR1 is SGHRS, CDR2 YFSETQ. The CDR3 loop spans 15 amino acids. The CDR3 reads CASSFKGEVNTEAFF. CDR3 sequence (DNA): TGCGCCAGCAGCTTCAAGGGAGAGGTGAACACTGAAGCTTTCTTT.

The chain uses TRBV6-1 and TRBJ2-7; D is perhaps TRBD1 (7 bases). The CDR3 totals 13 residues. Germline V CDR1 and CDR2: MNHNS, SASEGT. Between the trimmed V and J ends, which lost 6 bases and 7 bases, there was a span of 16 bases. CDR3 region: CASSGGGILEQYV. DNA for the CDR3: TGTGCCAGCAGCGGAGGGGGCATACTAGAGCAGTACGTC.

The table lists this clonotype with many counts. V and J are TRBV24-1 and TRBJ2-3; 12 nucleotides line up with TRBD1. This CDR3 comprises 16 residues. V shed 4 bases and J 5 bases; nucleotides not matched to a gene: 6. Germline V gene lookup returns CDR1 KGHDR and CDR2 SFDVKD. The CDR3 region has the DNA TGTGCCACCAGTGACCGGGACAGGGGGCTGGGAGATACGCAGTATTTT. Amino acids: CATSDRDRGLGDTQYF.

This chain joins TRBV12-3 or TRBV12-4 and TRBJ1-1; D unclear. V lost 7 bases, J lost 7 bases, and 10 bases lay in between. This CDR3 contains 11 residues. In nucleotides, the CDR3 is TGTGCCAGCACCCTTGGAGGTGAAGCTTTCTTT. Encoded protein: CASTLGGEAFF.